This passage covers 2 T cell receptor beta chains from one sample sequenced in a study of early T cells in non-severe SARS-CoV-2 infection. Each CDR3 protein is one row after TCRdb ran MiXCR on the 5' RACE reads. Seen here are tens of thousands of distinct CDR3 sequences, roughly 8% observed once, and the top ten hold roughly 4.2%. Sequences were obtained from whole blood. These receptors were collected from an adult who was a healthcare worker with PCR-confirmed SARS-CoV-2 infection or an uninfected control (not recorded which).

The table lists this clonotype with a few counts. The chain employs TRBV7-8 and TRBJ2-1; 11 bases line up with TRBD2. Germline CDR1 is SGHVS and CDR2 is FQNEAQ. Unmatched junction bases numbered 5, after V lost 6 bases and J lost 1 base. The CDR3 totals 16 residues. CDR3 coding DNA: TGTGCCAGCAGGGCCGGGACTAGCGGTTCCTACAATGAGCAGTTCTTC. Protein product: CASRAGTSGSYNEQFF.

At least ten counts were recorded for this clonotype. This sequence joins TRBV3-1 and TRBJ2-7, with D uncertain. This CDR3 has 15 residues. Trimming cost V 0 bases and J 3 bases, with 12 bases left between them. Looked up from germline, CDR1 is LGHDT and CDR2 is YNNKEL (reference sequence). CDR3 loop: CASSQDLNSHYEQYF. In nucleotides, the CDR3 is TGTGCCAGCAGCCAAGATCTCAATTCCCACTACGAGCAGTACTTC.